These 19 T cell receptor beta chains originate from one sample sequenced in a study of shared clonotypes between healthy human individuals. The method was immunoSEQ multiplex PCR; TCRdb's version includes in-frame clones alone and lacks a portion of them. The profile shows 450,000 or so clones, more than 70% of them singletons. Sequenced input: PBMCs. The source is a woman aged 40 to 55 in good health. Some clones in this sample may be carry-over from other donors' samples.

This clone has just one count. The J gene is TRBJ2-7, the V gene TRBV9, with 10 bases matching TRBD2. V dropped 4 bases and J dropped 3; count of bases not matched to a gene: 7. Per the germline V gene, CDR1 is SGDLS and CDR2 is YYNGEE. This CDR3 is built from 15 residues. For the CDR3, the DNA is TGTGCCAGCAGCCCCCTCGGACTAGCGGACTACGAGCAGTACTTC. Translated: CASSPLGLADYEQYF.

The chain couples TRBV6-5 to TRBJ1-5; D is unclear. Between the trimmed V and J ends, which lost 6 bases and 3 bases, there was a span of 9 bases. Germline V gives CDR1 MNHEY, CDR2 SVGAGI. The CDR3 totals 13 residues. The CDR3 loop reads CASSYTLNQPQHF. CDR3 sequence (DNA): TGTGCCAGCAGCTATACCCTCAATCAGCCCCAGCATTTT.

The rearrangement uses TRBV19 and TRBJ2-5; D tentatively reads TRBD1 or TRBD2 (5 bases each). The CDR3 contains 16 residues. Between the trimmed V and J ends, which lost 5 bases and 2 bases, there was a span of 18 bases. From germline, CDR1 is LNHDA and CDR2 SQIVND (reference sequence). CDR3 sequence: CASSQVVGTIQETQYF. As DNA, the CDR3 is TGTGCCAGTAGTCAGGTAGTTGGGACCATACAAGAGACCCAGTACTTC.

The rearrangement uses TRBV5-1 and TRBJ2-6; D call uncertain. Trimming shortened V by 2 bases and J by 4 bases, and 10 bases separated the two germline ends. Germline lookup yields CDR1 SGHRS and CDR2 YFSETQ. The CDR3 has 15 residues. The CDR3 DNA follows: TGCGCCAGCAGCTTTACAACTCTGGGGGCCAACGTCCTGACTTTC. Protein product: CASSFTTLGANVLTF.

This clone was counted only a few times. The rearrangement links TRBV2 to TRBJ2-7; 9 nucleotides agree with TRBD1. Germline V CDR1 and CDR2: SNHLY, FYNNEI. This CDR3 has 13 residues. J lost 7 bases, V lost 6 bases, and 7 bases had no gene match. The CDR3 DNA reads TGTGCCAGCAGACCCACAGGGGGCAAAGAGCAGTACTTC. Protein: CASRPTGGKEQYF. The entire variable domain, with the rest obtained from reference TRBV2 and TRBJ2-7, is as follows: EPEVTQTPSHQVTQMGQEVILRCVPISNHLYFYWYRQILGQKVEFLVSFYNNEISEKSEIFDDQFSVERPDGSNFTLKIRSTKLEDSAMYFCASRPTGGKEQYFGPGTRLTVT.

The chain carries TRBV5-3 and TRBJ2-5, with 11 positions matching TRBD2. TRBV5-3 belongs to the ORF category, with a function that is uncertain. This CDR3 has 15 residues. Losses at the gene ends were 4 bases for V and 2 bases for J; bases not matched to a gene: 4. Here the CDR3 reads CARSTGLAVQETQYF. DNA of the CDR3: TGTGCCAGAAGCACGGGACTAGCGGTACAAGAGACCCAGTACTTC.

In this sample, this clone turned up a few times. The rearrangement links TRBV15 to TRBJ1-3, with a tentative D call TRBD1 (5 bases). The CDR3 runs 16 residues. V was pared by 0 bases and J by 2 bases, with 11 bases between. Germline V CDR1 and CDR2: LNHNV, YYDKDF (reference sequence). The CDR3 nucleotides are TGTGCCACCAGCAGAGATAGGGGAATGGCTGGAAACACCATATATTTT. Amino acid sequence: CATSRDRGMAGNTIYF.

The chain links TRBV6-5 to TRBJ1-2; TRBD1 is a possible D gene (5 bases). Trimming cost V 5 bases and J 5 bases, with 18 bases left between them. CDR3 size: 15 residues. Looked up from germline, CDR1 is MNHEY and CDR2 is SVGAGI. DNA for the CDR3: TGTGCCAGCAGTACAGGAGGAGGACGGGAATATGGCTACACCTTC. It codes for CASSTGGGREYGYTF.

This clone occurred once. The chain couples TRBV28 to TRBJ2-7, with 9 bases that match TRBD2. Germline CDR1 MDHEN, CDR2 SYDVKM. V gave up 2 bases and J gave up 2 bases; unmatched junction bases: 4. This CDR3 region has 15 residues. The CDR3 here is CASSLMAGGPYEQYF. The CDR3 DNA reads TGTGCCAGCAGTTTAATGGCGGGAGGGCCCTACGAGCAGTACTTC.

Turning to this clone: This likely reflects a read error, since a far larger clone is one base away. The rearrangement joins TRBV28 to TRBJ2-5, with TRBD2 matching over 14 bases. The J call may be faulty, since TRBJ2-7 better matches the DNA end. Per the germline V gene, CDR1 is MDHEN and CDR2 is SYDVKM. The CDR3 loop spans 17 amino acids. In nucleotides, the CDR3 is TGTGCCAGCAGTTTCGGGACTAGCGGGAGTCTTTCCTACGAGCAGTACTTC. As protein: CASSFGTSGSLSYEQYF.

J is TRBJ2-7 and V is TRBV7-2, with TRBD2 as a possible D gene (5 bases). Trimming shortened V by 6 bases and J by 0 bases, and 9 bases separated the two germline ends. This CDR3 region has 13 residues. Per germline, CDR1 SGHTA and CDR2 FQGNSA. The CDR3 region is CASRPSGSYEQYF. The CDR3 region has the DNA TGTGCCAGCAGGCCCAGCGGCTCCTACGAGCAGTACTTC.

The chain carries TRBV6-5 and TRBJ2-7; 9 bases are shared with TRBD2. The V gene end was trimmed by 4 bases and the J gene end by 3 bases; junction bases not matched to a gene: 7. The germline V gene has CDR1 MNHEY and CDR2 SVGAGI. This CDR3 has 15 residues. CDR3 sequence (DNA): TGTGCCAGCAGTTCCACGGGACTAGCAGTCTACGAGCAGTACTTC. This sequence encodes CASSSTGLAVYEQYF.

The chain carries TRBV2 and TRBJ2-7, with TRBD1 identical over 10 bases. The germline CDR1 and CDR2 sequences are SNHLY and FYNNEI. There are 12 residues in the CDR3. Losses at the gene ends were 6 bases for V and 5 bases for J; bases not matched to a gene: 1. The CDR3 DNA is TGTGCCAGCAGCGGGACAGGGGACGAGCAGTACTTC. It encodes CASSGTGDEQYF.

This chain uses TRBV6-1 with TRBJ2-5; 8 nucleotides match TRBD2. Germline V gene sequence: CDR1 MNHNS, CDR2 SASEGT. J gave up 4 bases and V 4 bases, and 2 bases lay outside the gene matches. There are 13 residues in the CDR3. CDR3 loop: CASSAGRGETQYF. The CDR3 region has the DNA TGTGCCAGCAGTGCCGGGAGGGGAGAGACCCAGTACTTC.

The rearrangement joins TRBV18 to TRBJ2-7, with D maybe TRBD2 (5 bases). The V end lost 1 base, the J end lost 7 bases, and 11 bases lay between the germline ends. The CDR3 runs to 13 residues. Germline CDR1 reads KGHSH; CDR2 reads LQKENI. In DNA, the CDR3 is TGTGCCAGCTCACCACAAGGGAGTGGTGAGCAGTACTTC. Encoded protein: CASSPQGSGEQYF.

This chain links TRBV14 with TRBJ2-7; D call uncertain. CDR3 size: 14 residues. CDR1 is SGHDN, CDR2 FVKESK, per germline. Trimming stripped 4 bases from V and 2 bases from J, with 12 bases between. The CDR3 sequence: CASSPLLETYEQYF. The CDR3 DNA reads as TGTGCCAGCAGCCCACTATTGGAAACCTACGAGCAGTACTTC. Filled out from reference TRBV14 and TRBJ2-7, the complete variable domain reads EAGVTQFPSHSVIEKGQTVTLRCDPISGHDNLYWYRRVMGKEIKFLLHFVKESKQDESGMPNNRFLAERTGGTYSTLKVQPAELEDSGVYFCASSPLLETYEQYFGPGTRLTVT.

This sequence joins TRBV10-2 and TRBJ2-1; no firm D call. Germline V gene lookup returns CDR1 WSHSY and CDR2 SAAADI. V lost 8 bases to trimming and J lost 7 bases, with 15 bases between them. This CDR3 is 13 amino acids long. This CDR3 reads CASGHSEANEQFF. CDR3 nucleotide sequence: TGCGCCAGCGGGCACTCAGAGGCAAATGAGCAGTTCTTC.

V is TRBV7-2 and J is TRBJ2-7; D is perhaps TRBD2 (6 bases). The germline V gene has CDR1 SGHTA and CDR2 FQGNSA. V dropped 2 bases and J dropped 3 bases, with 8 bases sitting between them. The CDR3 contains 13 residues. In DNA, the CDR3 is TGTGCCAGCAGCTTAAGTAGCGGCTACGAGCAGTACTTC. Residues: CASSLSSGYEQYF.

V is TRBV10-3 and J is TRBJ1-1, with D tentatively TRBD1 (5 bases). This CDR3 is 18 amino acids long. V was clipped by 0 bases and J by 0 bases, with 17 bases between them. CDR1 and CDR2 (germline): ENHRY, SYGVKD. CDR3 sequence reads: CAISESRAGQRVNTEAFF. CDR3 nucleotides: TGTGCCATCAGTGAGTCGAGGGCAGGGCAAAGGGTGAACACTGAAGCTTTCTTT.